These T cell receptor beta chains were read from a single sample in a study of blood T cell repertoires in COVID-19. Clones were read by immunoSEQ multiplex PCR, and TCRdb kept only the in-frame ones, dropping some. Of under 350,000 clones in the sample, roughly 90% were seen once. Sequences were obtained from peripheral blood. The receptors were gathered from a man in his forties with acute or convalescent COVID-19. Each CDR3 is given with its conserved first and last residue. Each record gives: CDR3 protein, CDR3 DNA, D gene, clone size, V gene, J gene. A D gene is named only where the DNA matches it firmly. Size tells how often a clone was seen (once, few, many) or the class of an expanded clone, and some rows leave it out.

CSASSSGQAGEQYF,TGCAGTGCTAGTTCCTCCGGACAGGCTGGCGAGCAGTACTTC,TRBD1,NA,TRBV20-1,TRBJ2-7
CASSQGRGYMNTEAFF,TGTGCCAGCAGCCAAGGAAGAGGGTACATGAACACTGAAGCTTTCTTT,NA,NA,TRBV14,TRBJ1-1
CSVESGYSGNTIYF,TGCAGCGTTGAATCGGGTTACTCTGGAAACACCATATATTTT,NA,NA,TRBV29-1,TRBJ1-3
CASSRGAGETGDTQYF,TGCGCCAGCAGCCGGGGGGCGGGGGAAACAGGAGATACGCAGTATTTT,NA,NA,TRBV4-1,TRBJ2-3
CASSPSRQFEAFF,TGTGCCAGCTCACCATCAAGACAGTTTGAAGCTTTCTTT,NA,once,TRBV18,TRBJ1-1
CASSLGGSVSTDTQYF,TGCGCCAGCAGCTTGGGTGGGAGTGTGAGCACAGATACGCAGTATTTT,NA,NA,TRBV5-1,TRBJ2-3
CASSSMTGTEAFF,TGTGCCAGCAGTTCCATGACAGGGACTGAAGCTTTCTTT,TRBD1,NA,TRBV12-3/TRBV12-4,TRBJ1-1
CATSDSWRSDEQFF,TGTGCCACCAGTGATTCGTGGAGGAGCGATGAGCAGTTCTTC,NA,NA,TRBV24-1,TRBJ2-1
CATSDWVSANTGELFF,TGTGCCACCAGTGATTGGGTTAGCGCGAACACCGGGGAGCTGTTTTTT,NA,NA,TRBV24-1,TRBJ2-2
CASRQSTGAGNTIYF,TGTGCCAGCAGACAGTCGACAGGGGCTGGAAACACCATATATTTT,TRBD1,NA,TRBV2,TRBJ1-3
CASSSEPTYNEQFF,TGTGCCAGCAGCTCTGAGCCTACCTACAATGAGCAGTTCTTC,NA,NA,TRBV5-4,TRBJ2-1
CASSQLIRAQRGRTGELFF,TGTGCCAGCAGCCAACTTATCCGGGCCCAGCGGGGACGCACCGGGGAGCTGTTTTTT,TRBD2,NA,TRBV3-1/TRBV3-2,TRBJ2-2
CASSPQGDNEKLFF,TGTGCCAGCAGCCCCCAGGGGGACAATGAAAAACTGTTTTTT,TRBD1,NA,TRBV6-6,TRBJ1-4
CASSLGTGRAVEQYF,TGTGCCAGCAGCTTAGGGACAGGGAGGGCTGTCGAGCAGTACTTC,NA,NA,TRBV7-2,TRBJ2-7
CARRGLGWNTEAFF,TGTGCCAGGAGAGGTTTAGGCTGGAACACTGAAGCTTTCTTT,NA,NA,TRBV2,TRBJ1-1
CASSLTGSGGDGYTF,TGCGCCAGCAGCTTGACAGGGAGTGGGGGTGATGGCTACACCTTC,NA,NA,TRBV5-1,TRBJ1-2
CASSQGGVTNTEAFF,TGTGCCAGCAGCCAAGGCGGGGTTACGAACACTGAAGCTTTCTTT,NA,NA,TRBV3-1/TRBV3-2,TRBJ1-1
CSVERTGGGEQFF,TGCAGCGTTGAAAGGACAGGGGGCGGAGAGCAGTTCTTC,TRBD1,NA,TRBV29-1,TRBJ2-1
CASSLLPTASYEQYF,TGCGCCAGCAGCTTGTTGCCCACAGCTTCCTACGAGCAGTACTTC,NA,NA,TRBV5-1,TRBJ2-7
CASKDTHTEAFF,TGTGCCAGCAAGGACACCCACACTGAAGCTTTCTTT,NA,few,TRBV2,TRBJ1-1
CASSVVEGGGYTF,TGTGCCAGCAGCGTAGTAGAAGGGGGCGGCTACACCTTC,TRBD1,NA,TRBV9,TRBJ1-2
CASSQDFNNEQFF,TGTGCCAGCAGCCAAGATTTCAACAATGAGCAGTTCTTC,NA,NA,TRBV3-1/TRBV3-2,TRBJ2-1
CASSLMAGRRIDEQFF,TGCGCCAGCAGCTTGATGGCAGGCCGTCGTATCGATGAGCAGTTCTTC,NA,NA,TRBV5-1,TRBJ2-1
CASSPPERGGLNEQFF,TGTGCCAGCAGCCCACCCGAGCGGGGGGGCCTAAATGAGCAGTTCTTC,TRBD2,NA,TRBV11-2,TRBJ2-1
CATSRPEGALTFFGNQPQHF,TGTGCCACCAGCAGACCAGAAGGGGCCCTCACCTTTTTTGGCAATCAGCCCCAGCATTTT,NA,NA,TRBV15,TRBJ1-5
CASSLETGNYGYTF,TGTGCCAGCAGCTTGGAAACAGGGAACTATGGCTACACCTTC,NA,NA,TRBV7-8,TRBJ1-2
CASSSFTGKDEQFF,TGTGCCAGCAGCTCCTTTACAGGAAAGGATGAGCAGTTCTTC,NA,NA,TRBV5-4,TRBJ2-1
CASSETGVGSPLHF,TGTGCCAGCAGTGAGACAGGGGTAGGCTCACCCCTCCACTTT,TRBD1,NA,TRBV25-1,TRBJ1-6
CASSHVILGELFF,TGTGCCAGCAGCCACGTTATCCTCGGGGAGCTGTTTTTT,NA,NA,TRBV14,TRBJ2-2
CASSRGSSGGRYTGELFF,TGTGCCAGCAGCCGTGGGTCTAGCGGGGGCCGATACACCGGGGAGCTGTTTTTT,TRBD2,NA,TRBV4-2,TRBJ2-2
CASSPGTSEINEQFF,TGTGCCAGCAGCCCGGGGACTAGCGAGATCAATGAGCAGTTCTTC,TRBD2,NA,TRBV7-8,TRBJ2-1
CASSSGGANTGELFF,TGTGCCAGCAGTTCAGGGGGCGCGAACACCGGGGAGCTGTTTTTT,TRBD1,NA,TRBV3-1/TRBV3-2,TRBJ2-2
CASSLDGTAAYEQYF,TGTGCCAGCAGCTTAGACGGGACAGCTGCCTACGAGCAGTACTTC,TRBD1,NA,TRBV13,TRBJ2-7
CAGAGRIGNQPQHF,TGTGCCGGCGCAGGGAGGATCGGCAATCAGCCCCAGCATTTT,NA,NA,TRBV28,TRBJ1-5
CASSSPTSTGYGGYTF,TGTGCCAGCAGCTCACCAACTTCGACAGGGTATGGTGGCTACACCTTC,TRBD1,NA,TRBV11-2,TRBJ1-2
CATSEKRGAGDTQYF,TGTGCCACCAGTGAGAAGCGGGGGGCCGGAGATACGCAGTATTTT,TRBD2,NA,TRBV24-1,TRBJ2-3
CASSPQTGPYGYTF,TGTGCCAGCAGCCCTCAGACAGGGCCCTATGGCTACACCTTC,TRBD1,NA,TRBV11-2,TRBJ1-2
CAREEGRGGSTDTQYF,TGTGCCAGGGAAGAGGGTCGGGGGGGCTCCACAGATACGCAGTATTTT,TRBD2,once,TRBV7-2,TRBJ2-3
CASSPLSQGNTEAFF,TGCGCCAGCAGCCCTTTGAGCCAGGGGAACACTGAAGCTTTCTTT,NA,NA,TRBV5-1,TRBJ1-1
CASSHGGSGTYEQYF,TGCGCCAGCAGCCATGGAGGAAGCGGGACCTACGAGCAGTACTTC,TRBD2,medium-sized,TRBV4-1,TRBJ2-7
CASSVGEGRLAKNIQYF,TGTGCCAGCAGCGTAGGGGAGGGGCGCCTAGCCAAAAACATTCAGTACTTC,TRBD2,NA,TRBV9,TRBJ2-4